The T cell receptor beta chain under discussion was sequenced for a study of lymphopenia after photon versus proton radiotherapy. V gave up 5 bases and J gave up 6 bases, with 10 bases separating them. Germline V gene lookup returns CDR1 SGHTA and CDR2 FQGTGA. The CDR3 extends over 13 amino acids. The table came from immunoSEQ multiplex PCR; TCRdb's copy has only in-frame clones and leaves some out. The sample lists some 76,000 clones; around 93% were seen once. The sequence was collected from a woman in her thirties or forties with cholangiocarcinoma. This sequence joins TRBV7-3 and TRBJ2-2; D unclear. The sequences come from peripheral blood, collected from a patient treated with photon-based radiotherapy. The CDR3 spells CASSQNAPGELFF. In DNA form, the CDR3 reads TGTGCCAGCAGCCAAAACGCACCCGGGGAGCTGTTTTTT.